This note documents a single T cell receptor (beta chain) sequence. These data are taken from a study of blood T cell repertoires in COVID-19. Study information: In each case, the material was cDNA or gDNA derived from T cells, B-cell-depleted T cells, or PBMCs.

The CDR3 loop spans 12 amino acids. Trimming took off 3 bases at V and 1 base at J, with 5 bases between the two ends. CDR1 and CDR2 (germline): SQVTM, ANQGSEA. Assay used: immunoSEQ multiplex PCR; TCRdb lists only in-frame clones, some missing. This sample has 120,000 or so clones; about 80% occur once, and the top ten carry 15% to 20%. The chain uses TRBV29-1 and TRBJ2-3; no definite D call. Sequencing was performed on peripheral blood. The TCR comes from a woman in her forties or fifties with acute or convalescent COVID-19. The CDR3 nucleotides are TGCAGCGTTGAGTCGGGCACAGATACGCAGTATTTT. Translated, it gives CSVESGTDTQYF.